This T cell receptor beta chain was retrieved from a study of blood T cell repertoires in COVID-19. In the study overall: The United States, Italy and Spain provided the acute and convalescent COVID-19 samples. T cells, B-cell-depleted T cells, or PBMCs provided the cDNA or gDNA that served as material.

The trim removed 6 bases at V and 0 bases at J, leaving 19 bases unmatched. Germline assignment: CDR1 MNHEY and CDR2 SMNVEV (reference sequence). CDR3 size: 21 residues. In the original analysis: For nucleated cells, counts were estimated from reference gene primer amplification. The method was immunoSEQ multiplex PCR; TCRdb's version includes in-frame clones alone and lacks a portion of them. That table gives V, J and clone size, and the DNA gave D and trimming. The sample has approximately 16,000 clones, around 77% seen once. The sequencing sample was made of peripheral blood. The receptor was isolated from a human donor in a cohort sampled during active COVID-19. The rearrangement joins TRBV27 to TRBJ2-3; the match to TRBD2 covers 12 bases. CDR3 in amino acids: CASRRGSPSGGVGTSTDTQYF. CDR3 DNA sequence: TGTGCCAGCAGACGGGGAAGTCCTAGCGGGGGGGTCGGGACTAGCACAGATACGCAGTATTTT.